This is a list of T cell receptor beta chains from one sample in a study of post-analysis software for immune sequencing data. One entry per CDR3 protein results from TCRdb running MiXCR on the PCR reads. The top ten clones hold more than 1.3% of a sample with over 150,000 distinct CDR3 sequences, approximately 30% of them seen once. Sequencing input: blood. Receptors originate from a girl aged 10 to 17 with multiple sclerosis. Both conserved end residues are part of each CDR3. D genes are given only for firm matches. Part of the rows lack a size; the others show once, few, many or a class for expanded clones.

abundance | d_gene | j_gene | v_gene | CDR3aa | CDR3nt
- | - | TRBJ1-2 | TRBV7-2 | CASSSLLGGYTF | TGTGCCAGCAGCTCCCTCTTAGGTGGCTACACCTTC
many | - | TRBJ1-2 | TRBV18 | CASSAGLDNYGYTF | TGTGCCAGCTCAGCAGGGCTGGATAACTATGGCTACACCTTC
few | - | TRBJ2-5 | TRBV11-1 | CASSSSTWRVGETQYF | TGTGCCAGCAGTTCCTCAACGTGGAGGGTCGGAGAGACCCAGTACTTC
few | TRBD1 | TRBJ1-6 | TRBV9 | CASSSGTGAIHYNSPLHF | TGTGCCAGCAGTTCCGGGACAGGCGCCATCCACTATAATTCACCCCTCCACTTT
- | TRBD1 | TRBJ1-2 | TRBV29-1 | CSVGTGGDYGYTF | TGCAGCGTTGGAACAGGGGGTGACTATGGCTACACCTTC
- | - | TRBJ1-1 | TRBV5-6 | CASNQFRSNTEAFF | TGTGCCAGCAACCAGTTCCGGTCCAACACTGAAGCTTTCTTT
many | - | TRBJ2-1 | TRBV11-2 | CASRVSNEQFF | TGTGCCAGTCGGGTGAGCAATGAGCAGTTCTTC
many | - | TRBJ1-5 | TRBV7-4 | CASSLKSACQPQHF | TGTGCCAGCAGCTTAAAGTCGGCATGTCAGCCCCAGCATTTT
many | TRBD1 | TRBJ1-2 | TRBV20-1 | CSATGQGWNYGYTF | TGCAGTGCTACCGGACAGGGTTGGAACTATGGCTACACCTTC
few | - | TRBJ1-2 | TRBV11-2 | CASSYVGGETGYTF | TGTGCCAGCAGCTACGTAGGCGGGGAAACTGGCTACACCTTC
- | - | TRBJ1-5 | TRBV6-5 | CASSYKFRAELGGQPQHF | TGTGCCAGCAGTTACAAGTTTAGGGCTGAGTTGGGTGGCCAGCCCCAGCATTTT
- | - | TRBJ1-1 | TRBV3-1 | CASSPETLLTEAFF | TGTGCCAGCAGCCCCGAGACACTTCTCACTGAAGCTTTCTTT
many | - | TRBJ2-1 | TRBV10-3 | CAIRDQVGNNEQFF | TGTGCCATCAGGGACCAGGTGGGCAACAATGAGCAGTTCTTC
- | TRBD1 | TRBJ1-5 | TRBV20-1 | CSARSVDRDWSNQPQHF | TGCAGTGCTAGGTCCGTCGACAGGGACTGGAGCAATCAGCCCCAGCATTTT